This TCR beta chain was identified during a study of blood T cell repertoires in COVID-19. For the study at large: Specimens from acute and convalescent COVID-19 originated in the United States, Italy and Spain.

The table came from immunoSEQ multiplex PCR; TCRdb's copy has only in-frame clones and leaves some out. The sample holds 95,000 to 150,000 clones, about 90% seen once. The CDR3 is 12 residues long. V was clipped by 4 bases and J by 4 bases, with 5 bases between them. The sequence was collected from a woman aged 55-70 years with COVID-19, enrolled during active disease. The J gene is TRBJ1-5, the V gene TRBV12-3 or TRBV12-4; no clear D. The sample comprised peripheral blood. The CDR3 DNA sequence: TGTGCCAGCAGTTGGAGTAATCAGCCCCAGCATTTT. It is translated as CASSWSNQPQHF.